This TCR beta chain comes out of a study of cytomegalovirus exposure and HLA in healthy donors. Study-wide findings and caveats: Cytomegalovirus status, reportedly, was diagnosed with high specificity and sensitivity by the classifier. The study found most TCR sequences rare, yet found some public TCRs in many donors.

Separate from the roughly 700-subject first cohort, the approximately 120-subject validation cohort was the one that the donors belonged to. With regard to this clone: What it recognizes is unknown.

Clones were sequenced by immunoSEQ multiplex PCR, and TCRdb holds only the in-frame ones, with some missing. The sample lists under 150,000 clones, 70% to 90% seen once, with roughly 9% in the top ten. The length of the CDR3 is 15 residues. V lost 1 base and J lost 4, with 15 bases in between. The germline V gene has CDR1 SGDLS and CDR2 YYNGEE. V is TRBV9 and J is TRBJ2-7; a possible D gene is TRBD2 (6 bases). The sequence derives from a man between 18 and 29 years old in good health and CMV-seropositive. Sample: PBMCs. The DNA for the CDR3 is TGTGCCAGCAGCGTAAATACGGGAGCTCTTTACGAGCAGTACTTC. Its translation is CASSVNTGALYEQYF.